The 27 T cell receptor beta chains listed next were all sequenced from one sample in a study of read filtering for tumor transcriptome and immune sequencing. Molecular barcoded adaptors covering alpha/delta and beta/gamma chains were used on approximately 440 ng RNA. TCRdb reprocessed the reads with MiXCR, giving one entry per CDR3 protein. The sample records 40,000 or so distinct CDR3 sequences, 10% to 15% being singletons. Material: a population of CD138-negative cells sorted from bone marrow. Source of these receptors: a donor aged 40 or over with multiple myeloma.

This clonotype was seen ten or more times. This chain joins TRBV20-1 and TRBJ2-3; D may be TRBD1 (6 bases). Trimming removed 3 bases at V and 2 bases at J, with 9 bases between. Germline loops: CDR1 DFQATT, CDR2 SNEGSKA (reference sequence). The CDR3 sequence is 13 residues long. CDR3 DNA sequence: TGCAGTGCTAGGGTGGGACACACAGATACGCAGTATTTT. This encodes CSARVGHTDTQYF.

This clonotype was seen repeatedly, ten times or more. The chain recombines TRBV12-3 or TRBV12-4 with TRBJ2-1, with TRBD2 identical over 11 bases. After removal of 0 bases from V and 5 bases from J, the junction contained 0 bases not matched to a gene. The CDR3 runs 15 residues. The CDR3 DNA follows: TGTGCCAGCAGTTTAGCTAGCGGGGGGGACAATGAGCAGTTCTTC. Its protein is CASSLASGGDNEQFF.

The chain is built from TRBV10-3 and TRBJ2-1; D is undetermined. The CDR3 is made up of 14 amino acids. Germline CDR1 and CDR2: ENHRY and SYGVKD. The V end lost 0 bases, the J end lost 9 bases, and 12 bases lay between the germline ends. For the CDR3, the DNA is TGTGCCATCAGTGAGTCTCAAGGGCGAGGTGAGCAGTTCTTC. This codes for CAISESQGRGEQFF.

There are many counts of this clonotype. The V call is TRBV19, the J call TRBJ2-1, with 7 bases identical to TRBD1. After removal of 5 bases from V and 5 bases from J, the junction contained 18 bases not matched to a gene. The CDR3 runs 18 residues. The germline V gene encodes CDR1 LNHDA and CDR2 SQIVND (reference sequence). The CDR3 region has the DNA TGTGCCAGTAGTCAAAGATTGCTAAGACAGGGTGCTAACAATGAGCAGTTCTTC. This sequence encodes CASSQRLLRQGANNEQFF.

This clonotype has at least ten counts. The rearrangement uses TRBV18 and TRBJ2-5, with 9 bases lining up with TRBD1. Unmatched junction bases numbered 6, after V lost 3 bases and J lost 4 bases. The V gene's germline CDR1 is KGHSH and CDR2 LQKENI. The CDR3 sequence is 15 residues long. The CDR3 region is CASSPIQGAGETQYF. CDR3 nucleotide sequence: TGTGCCAGCTCACCCATACAGGGGGCCGGAGAGACCCAGTACTTC.

This clonotype was detected ten times or more. The chain has TRBV20-1 and TRBJ2-3; D may be TRBD1 (6 bases). CDR1 DFQATT and CDR2 SNEGSKA come from the germline V gene (reference sequence). V was trimmed by 5 bases and J by 1 base, leaving 16 bases between them. This CDR3 has 15 residues. CDR3: CSALSGVPRTDTQYF. In DNA, the CDR3 is TGCAGTGCTCTCTCAGGGGTGCCCCGCACAGATACGCAGTATTTT.

This clonotype has a handful of counts. A far larger clone is only one base removed, so a read error is likely. The V gene is TRBV12-3 or TRBV12-4, the J gene TRBJ1-2; D is unresolved. The CDR3 length is 13 residues. The CDR3 sequence is CANSSGGIYGYTF. The CDR3, as DNA: TGTGCCAACAGTTCCGGAGGGATCTATGGCTACACCTTC.

V and J are TRBV3-1 and TRBJ2-7; no definite D call. Germline CDR1 LGHDT, CDR2 YNNKEL (reference sequence). The CDR3 length is 12 residues. The V end was cut by 3 bases, the J end by 5 bases, with 8 bases between. The CDR3 loop reads CASSHRPNEQYF. The DNA for the CDR3 is TGTGCCAGCAGCCATAGACCTAACGAGCAGTACTTC.

This clonotype appeared many times. The V gene is TRBV20-1, the J gene TRBJ2-1, with no clear D. Between the trimmed V and J ends, which lost 4 bases and 10 bases, there was a span of 11 bases. CDR1 and CDR2 (germline): DFQATT, SNEGSKA (reference sequence). The CDR3 totals 11 residues. Here the CDR3 reads CSAKALGEQFF. CDR3 nucleotide sequence: TGCAGTGCTAAGGCCCTTGGGGAGCAGTTCTTC.

This clonotype was counted ten times or more. This chain uses TRBV3-1 with TRBJ2-5; D perhaps matches TRBD2 (5 bases). Trimming pared 2 bases from V and 4 bases from J, leaving 11 bases between. This CDR3 has 14 residues. Germline assignment: CDR1 LGHDT and CDR2 YNNKEL (reference sequence). CDR3 bases: TGTGCCAGCAGCCAATCCGGTGGAGGAGAGACCCAGTACTTC. Its protein is CASSQSGGGETQYF.

This clonotype was found many times. This rearrangement joins TRBV12-3 or TRBV12-4 to TRBJ2-3; 8 bases line up with TRBD2. V lost 4 bases to trimming and J lost 5 bases; unmatched junction nucleotides: 11. The CDR3 has 16 residues. CDR3: CASSSTGGALGDTQYF. CDR3 DNA: TGTGCCAGCAGTTCGACCGGGGGGGCCCTCGGAGATACGCAGTATTTT.

On this clonotype: This likely stems from a read error, as it lies one base from a far larger clone. The V gene is TRBV6-5, the J gene TRBJ1-1, with D unresolved. Per the germline V gene, CDR1 is MNHEY and CDR2 is SVGAGI. CDR3 length: 20 residues. CDR3: CASSYSIFSEVRRSFRDPHF. CDR3 DNA sequence: TGTGCCAGCAGTTACTCGATTTTTTCCGAGGTACGCAGGTCGTTTCGGGATCCCCACTTT.

This clonotype has a count of ten or more. The rearrangement uses TRBV5-5 and TRBJ2-5; the D gene could be TRBD1 or TRBD2 (5 bases each). The CDR3 covers 15 residues. The V end was cut by 4 bases, the J end by 4 bases, with 17 bases between. CDR1 is SGHKS and CDR2 is YYEKEE in the germline V gene (reference sequence). CDR3 sequence reads: CASSAIGGTGETQYF. The CDR3 coding sequence is TGTGCCAGCAGCGCTATCGGTGGGACGGGAGAGACCCAGTACTTC.

This clonotype was counted at least ten times. The chain is built from TRBV7-2 and TRBJ2-7; D ambiguous. The germline V gene encodes CDR1 SGHTA and CDR2 FQGNSA. The germline V and J ends were trimmed by 0 bases and 4 bases, with 4 bases remaining between them. This CDR3 has 12 residues. The CDR3 coding sequence is TGTGCCAGCAGCTTAGCCCAGTACGAGCAGTACTTC. This sequence encodes CASSLAQYEQYF.

A word on this clonotype: Sequence at one end of the junction differs from germline and may be a read error. This chain joins TRBV9 and TRBJ2-5, with no clear D. The CDR3 is made up of 12 amino acids. Germline-derived CDR1 and CDR2 are SGDLS and YYNGEE. CDR3 amino acids: CASSVEEETQHF. DNA of the CDR3: TGTGCCAGCAGCGTAGAGGAAGAGACCCAGCACTTC.

This clonotype has at least ten counts. The chain carries TRBV5-4 and TRBJ2-7; D may be TRBD1 (5 bases). V shed 2 bases and J shed 0 bases, with 12 bases lying between them. Germline-derived CDR1 and CDR2 are SGHNT and YYREEE (reference sequence). The CDR3 has 15 residues. CDR3 bases: TGTGCCAGCAGCTTAGCAGGGTATCACTCCTACGAGCAGTACTTC. Its protein product is CASSLAGYHSYEQYF. The whole variable domain, remainder taken from reference TRBV5-4 and TRBJ2-7, is ETGVTQSPTHLIKTRGQQVTLRCSSQSGHNTVSWYQQALGQGPQFIFQYYREEENGRGNFPPRFSGLQFPNYSSELNVNALELDDSALYLCASSLAGYHSYEQYFGPGTRLTVT.

Many counts were recorded for this clonotype. The J gene is TRBJ1-2, the V gene TRBV18; tentative D call: TRBD1 (6 bases). The CDR3 contains 14 residues. The germline V and J ends were trimmed by 3 bases and 4 bases, with 12 bases remaining between them. Germline-derived CDR1 and CDR2 are KGHSH and LQKENI. CDR3 bases: TGTGCCAGCTCACCCAGGCAGGGGCTCTATGGCTACACCTTC. Its protein is CASSPRQGLYGYTF.

This clonotype has at least ten counts. The V gene is TRBV7-9, the J gene TRBJ2-3; D uncertain. The V end lost 2 bases, the J end lost 1 base, and 4 bases lay between the germline ends. CDR1 is SEHNR, CDR2 FQNEAQ, per germline (reference sequence). The CDR3 totals 13 residues. The CDR3 spells CASSLKGTDTQYF. Here the CDR3 DNA reads TGTGCCAGCAGCTTAAAAGGCACAGATACGCAGTATTTT.

The gene calls are TRBV5-6 and TRBJ2-3; D call uncertain. Germline CDR1 is SGHDT and CDR2 is YYEEEE. The CDR3 contains 16 residues. V dropped 0 bases and J dropped 3 bases, with 14 bases sitting between them. The CDR3 region has the DNA TGTGCCAGCAGCTTGGGTATGGGCATTAAAACAGATACGCAGTATTTT. Residues: CASSLGMGIKTDTQYF.

This clonotype was detected ten times or more. V and J are TRBV29-1 and TRBJ1-2; D might be TRBD1 (5 bases). Germline values: CDR1 SQVTM, CDR2 ANQGSEA. V gave up 6 bases and J gave up 2 bases, with 13 bases separating them. The CDR3 has 13 amino acids. The DNA for the CDR3 is TGCAGCGTGTCTGTGGGGGACAACTATGGCTACACCTTC. Residues: CSVSVGDNYGYTF.

The chain carries TRBV2 and TRBJ2-7, with 7 bases lining up with TRBD1. In germline, CDR1 is SNHLY, CDR2 FYNNEI. The CDR3 loop spans 14 amino acids. V was pared by 6 bases and J by 3 bases, with 8 bases of the junction left unmatched. The CDR3 is CASRLGQEDYEQYF. The CDR3 DNA reads TGTGCCAGCAGGCTAGGACAGGAAGACTACGAGCAGTACTTC.

Worth noting for this clonotype: It differs at one base from a far larger clone, so likely a read error. Here the CDR3 omits its conserved ending phenylalanine or tryptophan, so a read error is the likely source. The chain links TRBV5-8 to TRBJ2-1, with D tentatively TRBD1 (7 bases). Between the trimmed V and J ends, which lost 1 base and 8 bases, there was a span of 22 bases. CDR1 is SGHTS and CDR2 is YDEGEE in the germline V gene. The CDR3 consists of 17 residues. CDR3 nucleotide sequence: TGTGCCAGCAGCTTGACGGGTCAGGGGGGTTTTTTCTATGAGCAGTTCCTC. It yields the protein CASSLTGQGGFFYEQFL.

This clonotype was seen only a few times. A far larger clone is just one base off, so this is likely a read error. This rearrangement joins TRBV7-3 to TRBJ1-4, with 10 bases fitting TRBD1. The CDR3 covers 14 residues. Germline V CDR1 and CDR2: SGHTA, FQGTGA. In DNA, the CDR3 is TGTGCCAGCAGCCCTGACAGGGGGCCAGATACGCGGTATTTT. Translation gives CASSPDRGPDTRYF.

This clonotype was observed at least ten times. The gene calls are TRBV7-9 and TRBJ1-1; D ambiguous. This CDR3 is 12 amino acids long. With 5 bases removed from V and 8 bases from J, the gap between germline ends came to 12 bases. Germline values: CDR1 SEHNR, CDR2 FQNEAQ (reference sequence). The CDR3, as DNA: TGTGCCAGCAGCCCTCCGAATCCCGAAGCTTTCTTT. Translating it yields CASSPPNPEAFF.

This clonotype was counted at least ten times. The V gene is TRBV7-9, the J gene TRBJ2-6; D possibly uses TRBD1 or TRBD2 (6 bases each). CDR3 length: 14 residues. Germline V gives CDR1 SEHNR, CDR2 FQNEAQ (reference sequence). The V end lost 6 bases, the J end lost 4 bases, and 10 bases lay between the germline ends. CDR3 sequence (DNA): TGTGCCAGCAGGTGGGGGGCCGGGGCCAACGTCCTGACTTTC. As protein: CASRWGAGANVLTF.

There are many counts of this clonotype. This chain joins TRBV10-3 and TRBJ1-5; D not resolved. CDR3 length: 12 amino acids. Trimming removed 6 bases from V and 6 bases from J, with 9 bases in between. Germline CDR1 is ENHRY and CDR2 is SYGVKD. CDR3 sequence (DNA): TGTGCCATCAGGGAGGCGGGTCAGCCCCAGCATTTT. This gives the protein CAIREAGQPQHF.

This clonotype was recorded many times. The V call is TRBV15, the J call TRBJ2-6; TRBD2 might be the D (6 bases). The CDR3 contains 14 residues. V was trimmed by 8 bases and J by 2 bases, leaving 10 bases between them. CDR1 LNHNV and CDR2 YYDKDF come from the germline V gene (reference sequence). The CDR3 region has the DNA TGTGCCACCGCCCCGGGGGCTGGGGCCAACGTCCTGACTTTC. Encoded protein: CATAPGAGANVLTF.